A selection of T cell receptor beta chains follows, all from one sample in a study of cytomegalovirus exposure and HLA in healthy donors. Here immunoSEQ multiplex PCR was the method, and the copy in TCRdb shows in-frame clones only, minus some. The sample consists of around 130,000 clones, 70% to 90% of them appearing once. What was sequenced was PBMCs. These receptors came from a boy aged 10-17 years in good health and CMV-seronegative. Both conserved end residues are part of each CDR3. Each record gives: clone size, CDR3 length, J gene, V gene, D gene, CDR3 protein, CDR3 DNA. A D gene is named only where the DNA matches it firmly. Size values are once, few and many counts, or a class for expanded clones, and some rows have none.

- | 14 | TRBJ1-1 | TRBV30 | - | CAWSVLPQNTEAFF | TGTGCCTGGAGTGTACTCCCTCAGAACACTGAAGCTTTCTTT
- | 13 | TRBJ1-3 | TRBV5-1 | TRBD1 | CASSWDSGNTIYF | TGCGCCAGCAGCTGGGACAGTGGAAACACCATATATTTT
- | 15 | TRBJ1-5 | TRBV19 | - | CASSVSGPKNQPQHF | TGTGCCAGTAGTGTAAGCGGGCCAAAAAATCAGCCCCAGCATTTT
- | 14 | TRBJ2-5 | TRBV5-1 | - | CASSFGSDQETQYF | TGCGCCAGCAGCTTTGGGAGCGACCAAGAGACCCAGTACTTC
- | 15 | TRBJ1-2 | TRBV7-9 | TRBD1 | CASSPPGTGPVGYTF | TGTGCCAGCAGCCCCCCTGGGACAGGGCCGGTCGGCTACACCTTC
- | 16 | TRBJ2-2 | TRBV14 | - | CASSHPVAGNTGELFF | TGTGCCAGCAGCCATCCAGTGGCAGGGAACACCGGGGAGCTGTTTTTT
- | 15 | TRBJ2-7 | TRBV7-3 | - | CASSLNGGGGYEQYF | TGTGCCAGCAGCTTAAACGGGGGTGGGGGTTACGAGCAGTACTTC
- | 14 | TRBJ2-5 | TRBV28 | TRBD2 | CASSSSAGGETQYF | TGTGCCAGCAGTTCCTCGGCCGGGGGGGAGACCCAGTACTTC
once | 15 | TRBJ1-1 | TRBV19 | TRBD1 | CASSESGQGVTEAFF | TGTGCCAGTAGTGAGTCCGGACAGGGAGTCACTGAAGCTTTCTTT
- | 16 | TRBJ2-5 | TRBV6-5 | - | CASSYSARTNQETQYF | TGTGCCAGCAGTTACTCGGCTAGGACTAACCAAGAGACCCAGTACTTC
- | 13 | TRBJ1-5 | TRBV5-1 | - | CASSLATDQPQHF | TGCGCCAGCAGCTTGGCCACAGATCAGCCCCAGCATTTT
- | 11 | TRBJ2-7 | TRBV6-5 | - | CASSYEYEQYF | TGTGCCAGCAGTTACGAGTACGAGCAGTACTTC
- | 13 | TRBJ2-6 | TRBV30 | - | CAWMGTGANVLTF | TGTGCCTGGATGGGCACTGGGGCCAACGTCCTGACTTTC
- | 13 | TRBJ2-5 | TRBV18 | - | CASSHRERKTQYF | TGTGCCAGCTCGCACAGGGAACGAAAGACCCAGTACTTC
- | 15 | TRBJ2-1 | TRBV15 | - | CATSRPFTGGTEQFF | TGTGCCACCAGCAGACCGTTTACCGGCGGGACTGAGCAGTTCTTC
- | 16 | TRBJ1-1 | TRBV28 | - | CASSLKGQGTGFEAFF | TGTGCCAGCAGTTTAAAAGGGCAGGGGACGGGATTTGAAGCTTTCTTT
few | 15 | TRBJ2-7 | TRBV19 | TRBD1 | CASRAQGVVGYEQYF | TGTGCCAGTAGAGCACAGGGGGTTGTTGGCTACGAGCAGTACTTC
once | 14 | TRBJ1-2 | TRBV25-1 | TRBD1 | CASSEGDRGYGYTF | TGTGCCAGCAGTGAAGGAGACAGGGGCTATGGCTACACCTTC
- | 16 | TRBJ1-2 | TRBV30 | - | CAWTGGQGPRNYGYTF | TGTGCCTGGACGGGTGGGCAGGGGCCAAGGAACTATGGCTATACCTTC
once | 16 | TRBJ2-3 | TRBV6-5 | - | CASSYSPSPTGDTQYF | TGTGCCAGCAGTTACTCCCCTTCCCCTACGGGGGATACGCAGTATTTT
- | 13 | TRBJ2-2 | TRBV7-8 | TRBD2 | CASSPRGTGELFF | TGTGCCAGCAGCCCGCGGGGGACCGGGGAGCTGTTTTTT
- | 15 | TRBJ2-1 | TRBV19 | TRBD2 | CASSMGRGGYNEQFF | TGTGCCAGTAGTATGGGGCGGGGGGGCTACAATGAGCAGTTCTTC
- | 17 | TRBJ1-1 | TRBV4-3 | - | CASSQDRDTFVNTEAFF | TGCGCCAGCAGCCAAGACCGGGACACTTTCGTGAACACTGAAGCTTTCTTT
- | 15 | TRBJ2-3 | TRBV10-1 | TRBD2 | CASSEYREGADTQYF | TGCGCCAGCAGTGAGTATCGGGAGGGCGCAGATACGCAGTATTTT
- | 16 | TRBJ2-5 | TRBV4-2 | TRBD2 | CASSQEVAGSQETQYF | TGTGCCAGCAGCCAAGAAGTAGCGGGGAGCCAAGAGACCCAGTACTTC
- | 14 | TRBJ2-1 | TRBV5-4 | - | CASSPKGASPRQFF | TGTGCCAGCAGCCCAAAAGGAGCCTCTCCTAGGCAGTTCTTC
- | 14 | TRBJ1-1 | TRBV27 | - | CASSLSKGATEAFF | TGTGCCAGCAGTTTATCGAAAGGAGCGACTGAAGCTTTCTTT
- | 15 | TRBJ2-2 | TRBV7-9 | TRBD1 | CASSLGGQGTGELFF | TGTGCCAGCAGCTTGGGGGGACAGGGAACCGGGGAGCTGTTTTTT